This T cell receptor (beta chain) was retrieved from a study of cytomegalovirus exposure and HLA in healthy donors. The CDR3 totals 18 residues. CDR1 and CDR2 (germline): SGHDN, FVKESK. Unmatched junction bases numbered 10, after V lost 6 bases and J lost 0 bases. In the PCR, 60 Vbeta and 13 Jbeta primers were used. Data came from immunoSEQ multiplex PCR; TCRdb stores just in-frame clones and leaves some out. Found here are 150,000 to 200,000 clones, about 81% of them singletons; the top ten hold 2.2%. The rearrangement links TRBV14 to TRBJ2-6; 8 nucleotides match TRBD2. Sequenced: PBMCs. This clonotype was obtained from a woman aged 25 to 39 in good health and CMV-seronegative. The CDR3 sequence: CASRPTSGRLSGANVLTF. The CDR3, as DNA: TGTGCCAGCAGGCCAACTAGCGGAAGACTCTCTGGGGCCAACGTCCTGACTTTC.